This is a list of T cell receptor beta chains from one sample in a study of response to subunit inactivated influenza vaccine. TCRdb reprocessed the RT-PCR reads via MiXCR and lists one record per CDR3 protein. The profile covers about 520,000 distinct CDR3 sequences, with about 25% appearing a single time and approximately 2% taken by the ten largest. The sample consisted of CD4+ T cells sorted from PBMCs, taken approximately 5 days after vaccination. All receptors come from a man in his fifties who received an inactivated influenza vaccine. CDR3s include the opening cysteine and the closing phenylalanine or tryptophan. A D gene is named only where the DNA matches it firmly. Size tells how often a clone was seen (once, few, many) or the class of an expanded clone, and some rows leave it out.

V gene: TRBV20-1
J gene: TRBJ2-5
D gene: .
clone size: .
CDR3 DNA: TGCAGTGCTAGAGATATAGGCCGAGAGACCCAGTACTTC
CDR3 protein: CSARDIGRETQYF

V gene: TRBV12-3/TRBV12-4
J gene: TRBJ2-5
D gene: TRBD2
clone size: few
CDR3 DNA: TGTGCCAGCAGTTTCGGCGGGAGAGGGGCAGAGACCCAGTACTTC
CDR3 protein: CASSFGGRGAETQYF

V gene: TRBV28
J gene: TRBJ1-2
D gene: .
clone size: .
CDR3 DNA: TGTGCCAGCAGTTTAAAGTCGGGGGCGATCACCTTC
CDR3 protein: CASSLKSGAITF

V gene: TRBV10-3
J gene: TRBJ2-7
D gene: .
clone size: .
CDR3 DNA: TGTGCCATCAGTATGAGGGCCTACGAGCAGTACTTC
CDR3 protein: CAISMRAYEQYF

V gene: TRBV11-2
J gene: TRBJ2-3
D gene: TRBD2
clone size: .
CDR3 DNA: TGTGCCAGCAGCTCATCTCCACGGGCTAGCGGGAAGAACACAGATACGCAGTATTTT
CDR3 protein: CASSSSPRASGKNTDTQYF

V gene: TRBV9
J gene: TRBJ2-5
D gene: .
clone size: .
CDR3 DNA: TGTGCCAGCAGCGTAAGACCCAAACAAGAGACCCAGTACTTC
CDR3 protein: CASSVRPKQETQYF

V gene: TRBV6-5
J gene: TRBJ2-7
D gene: TRBD2
clone size: .
CDR3 DNA: TGTGCCAGCAGTTACCCTTCGGGGAGGGGAGGATCCTACGAGCAGTACTTC
CDR3 protein: CASSYPSGRGGSYEQYF

V gene: TRBV20-1
J gene: TRBJ1-2
D gene: .
clone size: few
CDR3 DNA: TGCAACCTCTCCTCCGGGACGGCCTATGGCTACACCTTC
CDR3 protein: CNLSSGTAYGYTF

V gene: TRBV20-1
J gene: TRBJ2-2
D gene: .
clone size: .
CDR3 DNA: TGCAGTGCTAGGATGGTGCTGGGGGGCTTCACCGGGGAGCTGTTTTTT
CDR3 protein: CSARMVLGGFTGELFF

V gene: TRBV3-1
J gene: TRBJ2-5
D gene: TRBD2
clone size: once
CDR3 DNA: TGTGCCAGCAGCCAAGATCGGCGGGGGGGCCCTGTCGGCCAAGAGACCCAGTACTTC
CDR3 protein: CASSQDRRGGPVGQETQYF

V gene: TRBV7-2
J gene: TRBJ2-1
D gene: TRBD2
clone size: .
CDR3 DNA: TGTGCCAGCAGCCAACTAGCGGGAGTTTTTAATGAGCAGTTCTTC
CDR3 protein: CASSQLAGVFNEQFF

V gene: TRBV25-1
J gene: TRBJ2-3
D gene: TRBD2
clone size: .
CDR3 DNA: TGTGCCAGCAGTGCGGCGGGACTAGCGGGAGTGGCAGATACGCAGTATTTT
CDR3 protein: CASSAAGLAGVADTQYF

V gene: TRBV11-2
J gene: TRBJ2-3
D gene: TRBD2
clone size: .
CDR3 DNA: TGTGCCAGCCGAATGTCGGGGGGACCCTCGGATACGCAGTATTTT
CDR3 protein: CASRMSGGPSDTQYF

V gene: TRBV2
J gene: TRBJ1-1
D gene: .
clone size: .
CDR3 DNA: TGTGCCAGCAGTGAAGAAAGGTTGTCGGCTGAAGCTTTCTTT
CDR3 protein: CASSEERLSAEAFF

V gene: TRBV20-1
J gene: TRBJ1-2
D gene: TRBD1
clone size: few
CDR3 DNA: TGCAGTGCTACAGGGGGAAAAAGGAACTATGGCTACACCTTC
CDR3 protein: CSATGGKRNYGYTF

V gene: TRBV28
J gene: TRBJ1-2
D gene: .
clone size: few
CDR3 DNA: TGTGCCAGCAGTTTGTTTGTTTATGGCTACACCTTC
CDR3 protein: CASSLFVYGYTF

V gene: TRBV6-5
J gene: TRBJ2-5
D gene: TRBD1
clone size: few
CDR3 DNA: TGTGCCAGCAGTTACTCTAGGACAGGGATGAAGACCCAGTACTTC
CDR3 protein: CASSYSRTGMKTQYF

V gene: TRBV28
J gene: TRBJ2-7
D gene: TRBD1
clone size: .
CDR3 DNA: TGTGCCAGCAGTAAGAGACAGGGTCTCTCCTACGAGCAGTACTTC
CDR3 protein: CASSKRQGLSYEQYF

V gene: TRBV14
J gene: TRBJ2-3
D gene: .
clone size: .
CDR3 DNA: TGTGCCAGCAGCCACCCTTTTGGGGATACGCAGTATTTT
CDR3 protein: CASSHPFGDTQYF

V gene: TRBV27
J gene: TRBJ2-3
D gene: TRBD2
clone size: .
CDR3 DNA: TGTGCCAGCAGTTCGTCGGGGCTAGCGGGAAATTTAGATACGCAGTATTTT
CDR3 protein: CASSSSGLAGNLDTQYF

V gene: TRBV12-3/TRBV12-4
J gene: TRBJ2-2
D gene: .
clone size: few
CDR3 DNA: TGTGCCAGCAGTTTACCCGCCCAATTCGCAGGGGAGCTGTTTTTT
CDR3 protein: CASSLPAQFAGELFF

V gene: TRBV15
J gene: TRBJ1-1
D gene: .
clone size: few
CDR3 DNA: TGTGCCACCAGCAGAGATTTGGGCGGATTCAACACTGAAGCTTTCTTT
CDR3 protein: CATSRDLGGFNTEAFF

V gene: TRBV7-9
J gene: TRBJ2-5
D gene: TRBD1
clone size: .
CDR3 DNA: TGTGCCAGCAGTACCGGGACAGGGGACGAGACCCAGTACTTC
CDR3 protein: CASSTGTGDETQYF

V gene: TRBV29-1
J gene: TRBJ1-1
D gene: TRBD1
clone size: many
CDR3 DNA: TGCAGCGTTGCTCAGGGGGGGAACACTGAAGCTTTCTTT
CDR3 protein: CSVAQGGNTEAFF

V gene: TRBV10-3
J gene: TRBJ2-7
D gene: .
clone size: many
CDR3 DNA: TGTGCCATCGCAGAGGACTCCCTCGAGCAGTACTTC
CDR3 protein: CAIAEDSLEQYF

V gene: TRBV28
J gene: TRBJ2-7
D gene: TRBD1
clone size: .
CDR3 DNA: TGTGCCAGCAGTTTAACAGGGGGCGGGCAGTACTTC
CDR3 protein: CASSLTGGGQYF

V gene: TRBV6-1
J gene: TRBJ2-1
D gene: .
clone size: .
CDR3 DNA: TGTGCCAGCAGTGAAGAAACAGTTTACGCGAATGAGCAGTTCTTC
CDR3 protein: CASSEETVYANEQFF

V gene: TRBV20-1
J gene: TRBJ2-3
D gene: TRBD2
clone size: .
CDR3 DNA: TGCAGTGCTAGAGATCTCCTGGAGGCGGGAGGACCAGATACGCAGTATTTT
CDR3 protein: CSARDLLEAGGPDTQYF

V gene: TRBV6-1
J gene: TRBJ2-3
D gene: TRBD2
clone size: few
CDR3 DNA: TGTGCCAGCAGGCTCGGACTAGCGGGGGGCACAGATACGCAGTATTTT
CDR3 protein: CASRLGLAGGTDTQYF

V gene: TRBV6-2/TRBV6-3
J gene: TRBJ1-6
D gene: .
clone size: .
CDR3 DNA: TGTGCCAGCAGTTCTCAACAGGGTGTTTCACCCCTCCACTTT
CDR3 protein: CASSSQQGVSPLHF

V gene: TRBV3-1
J gene: TRBJ1-3
D gene: TRBD1
clone size: .
CDR3 DNA: TGTGCCAGCAGCCCTGGACAGGGATGGCGATATTTT
CDR3 protein: CASSPGQGWRYF

V gene: TRBV20-1
J gene: TRBJ1-2
D gene: .
clone size: .
CDR3 DNA: TGCAGTGCTTGGACAAGCCCCCATGGCTACACCTTC
CDR3 protein: CSAWTSPHGYTF

V gene: TRBV7-3
J gene: TRBJ2-3
D gene: .
clone size: .
CDR3 DNA: TGTGCCAGCAGTACCGCAGATACGCAGTATTTT
CDR3 protein: CASSTADTQYF

V gene: TRBV20-1
J gene: TRBJ1-1
D gene: .
clone size: few
CDR3 DNA: TGCAGTGCTTCCACCACCAGGGGATCTCTCGAAGCTTTCTTT
CDR3 protein: CSASTTRGSLEAFF

V gene: TRBV20-1
J gene: TRBJ2-2
D gene: TRBD1
clone size: .
CDR3 DNA: TGCAGTGCTAGAGCGCTGACAGGGGTCGCGAACACCGGGGAGCTGTTTTTT
CDR3 protein: CSARALTGVANTGELFF

V gene: TRBV28
J gene: TRBJ1-1
D gene: .
clone size: .
CDR3 DNA: TGTGCCAGCAGTCCCTCAGTTAGGTACAACACTGAAGCTTTCTTT
CDR3 protein: CASSPSVRYNTEAFF

V gene: TRBV2
J gene: TRBJ1-1
D gene: .
clone size: few
CDR3 DNA: TGTGCCAGAAGGTTAGGAGGGGCGAACACTGAAGCTTTCTTT
CDR3 protein: CARRLGGANTEAFF

V gene: TRBV6-2/TRBV6-3
J gene: TRBJ1-2
D gene: TRBD1
clone size: .
CDR3 DNA: TGTGCCAGCAGTTTGAGACGGACAGGGACTAACTATGGCTACACCTTC
CDR3 protein: CASSLRRTGTNYGYTF

V gene: TRBV25-1
J gene: TRBJ1-4
D gene: TRBD1
clone size: .
CDR3 DNA: TGTGCCAGCAGTGCAATGACAGGGGGGAGAGAAAAACTGTTTTTT
CDR3 protein: CASSAMTGGREKLFF

V gene: TRBV7-3
J gene: TRBJ2-3
D gene: .
clone size: few
CDR3 DNA: TGTGCCAGCAGCACCTTGGCGGCAGATACGCAGTATTTT
CDR3 protein: CASSTLAADTQYF

V gene: TRBV18
J gene: TRBJ1-1
D gene: .
clone size: .
CDR3 DNA: TGTGCCAGCTCAGACGGGGGCGGCAGGGTCGCTGCTTTCTTT
CDR3 protein: CASSDGGGRVAAFF

V gene: TRBV5-1
J gene: TRBJ2-7
D gene: .
clone size: .
CDR3 DNA: TGCGCCAGCAGCTTCGGTATTGCCTCCTACGAGCAGTACTTC
CDR3 protein: CASSFGIASYEQYF

V gene: TRBV10-3
J gene: TRBJ1-1
D gene: .
clone size: once
CDR3 DNA: TGTGCCATCAGTGAGTCGGGGATGAACACTGAAGCTTTCTTT
CDR3 protein: CAISESGMNTEAFF